One and the same sample provided the 12 T cell receptor beta chains below, sequenced in a study of T cell responses to AZD1222 COVID-19 vaccine. Sequenced by immunoSEQ multiplex PCR; TCRdb stores in-frame clones only, minus some. The sample holds about 96,000 clones, 80% to 90% seen once. Material: peripheral blood, obtained on day 0 of AZD1222 vaccination. The receptors come from an adult in good health.

The chain links TRBV7-9 to TRBJ1-2; weak D call: TRBD1 (6 bases). Looked up from germline, CDR1 is SEHNR and CDR2 is FQNEAQ (reference sequence). This CDR3 contains 13 residues. Deletions cut 5 bases from V and 4 bases from J, with 11 bases between. CDR3 in DNA: TGTGCCAGCAGCCCTGACAGGTCCTATGGCTACACCTTC. As protein: CASSPDRSYGYTF.

The DNA for the CDR3 is TGTGCCAGCAGCCGACAGGGGCCTAACACTGAAGCTTTCTTT. Translating gives CASSRQGPNTEAFF. The J gene is TRBJ1-1, the V gene TRBV7-9; TRBD1 aligns across 8 bases. The germline CDR1 and CDR2 sequences are SEHNR and FQNEAQ (reference sequence). The CDR3 has 14 amino acids. V trimming: 5 bases; J trimming: 2 bases; junction bases outside the gene matches: 4.

The chain is built from TRBV11-2 and TRBJ1-2; 8 positions match TRBD1. Germline V gene data show CDR1 as SGHAT and CDR2 as FQNNGV. CDR3 length: 14 amino acids. With 1 base clipped from V and 7 bases from J, the junction kept 5 bases outside the gene matches. The CDR3 loop is CASSLAGGGGGYTF. As DNA, the CDR3 is TGTGCCAGCAGCTTAGCAGGGGGCGGAGGTGGCTACACCTTC.

The chain has TRBV29-1 and TRBJ1-2, with a weak D call TRBD1 (5 bases). The germline gives CDR1 SQVTM, CDR2 ANQGSEA. V shed 5 bases and J shed 6 bases, with 7 bases lying between them. This CDR3 has 10 amino acids. CDR3 nucleotides: TGCAGCGTTCGGGGGGATGGCTACACCTTC. This gives the protein CSVRGDGYTF.

The gene calls are TRBV7-2 and TRBJ1-5; the D is unclear. Germline V gives CDR1 SGHTA, CDR2 FQGNSA. The CDR3 totals 15 residues. Trimming left V 1 base short and J 1 base short, with 8 bases between. CDR3: CASSLVGISNQPQHF. The DNA of the CDR3 is TGTGCCAGCAGCTTAGTAGGGATAAGCAATCAGCCCCAGCATTTT.

This chain uses TRBV2 with TRBJ1-3; D gene unclear. The V gene lost 4 bases and the J gene lost 0 bases, with 10 bases spanning the gap. The CDR3 spans 15 residues. The germline V gene encodes CDR1 SNHLY and CDR2 FYNNEI. CDR3 region: CASSVGDTSGNTIYF. The CDR3 region has the DNA TGTGCCAGCAGTGTCGGTGACACCTCTGGAAACACCATATATTTT.

The CDR3 sequence is CASSFSGGTNTGELFF. CDR3 sequence (DNA): TGCGCCAGCAGCTTTAGCGGGGGGACGAACACCGGGGAGCTGTTTTTT. V is TRBV5-1 and J is TRBJ2-2; TRBD2 matches 10 bases. The CDR3 has 16 residues. Germline V CDR1 and CDR2: SGHRS, YFSETQ. Trimming cost V 2 bases and J 0 bases; bases outside gene matches: 1.

This chain connects TRBV10-1 to TRBJ2-1, with 7 positions matching TRBD2. The CDR3 totals 15 residues. J gave up 10 bases and V 2 bases, and 11 bases lay outside the gene matches. Germline CDR1 WNHNN, CDR2 SYGVQD (reference sequence). The CDR3 nucleotides read TGCGCCAGCAGTGAGAATTCGGGACTAAGGGGAGAGCAGTTCTTC. This translates into CASSENSGLRGEQFF.

This clone was observed a single time. V gene TRBV7-9 combines with J gene TRBJ1-1; D unresolved. Looked up from germline, CDR1 is SEHNR and CDR2 is FQNEAQ (reference sequence). V was pared by 4 bases and J by 1 base, with 10 bases between. The CDR3 runs 14 residues. In DNA form, the CDR3 reads TGTGCCAGCAGCTCTCCCGGAGGGAACACTGAAGCTTTCTTT. Encoded protein: CASSSPGGNTEAFF.

The V call is TRBV15, the J call TRBJ1-1, with 7 nucleotides matching TRBD1. The CDR3 has 21 residues. V was clipped by 10 bases and J by 0 bases; unmatched bases: 29. Germline V gives CDR1 LNHNV, CDR2 YYDKDF (reference sequence). For the CDR3, the DNA is TGTGCCAGCCCTGACCCGCCGAAAAGGGCCGCAGGGGGTTGTATGAACACTGAAGCTTTCTTT. It encodes CASPDPPKRAAGGCMNTEAFF. The variable domain in full, with the rest retrieved from reference TRBV15 and TRBJ1-1, is DAMVIQNPRYQVTQFGKPVTLSCSQTLNHNVMYWYQQKSSQAPKLLFHYYDKDFNNEADTPDNFQSRRPNTSFCFLDIRSPGLGDTAMYLCASPDPPKRAAGGCMNTEAFFGQGTRLTVV.

The rearrangement links TRBV9 to TRBJ2-2; 11 bases map to TRBD2. The CDR3 is 18 residues long. Germline trimming cut 0 bases from V and 5 bases from J; bases unmatched to any gene: 9. Germline V lookup: CDR1 SGDLS, CDR2 YYNGEE. Written as DNA, the CDR3 is TGTGCCAGCAGCGTAGCCATGGGACTAGCGGATTATACCGGGGAGCTGTTTTTT. It encodes CASSVAMGLADYTGELFF.

The V and J genes are TRBV7-3 and TRBJ1-2; 7 nucleotides match TRBD1. Per germline, CDR1 SGHTA and CDR2 FQGTGA. J lost 7 bases, V lost 0 bases, and 5 bases had no gene match. The length of the CDR3 is 14 residues. The CDR3 spells CASSLTTQGGGYTF. CDR3 sequence (DNA): TGTGCCAGCAGCTTAACGACTCAGGGGGGTGGCTACACCTTC.